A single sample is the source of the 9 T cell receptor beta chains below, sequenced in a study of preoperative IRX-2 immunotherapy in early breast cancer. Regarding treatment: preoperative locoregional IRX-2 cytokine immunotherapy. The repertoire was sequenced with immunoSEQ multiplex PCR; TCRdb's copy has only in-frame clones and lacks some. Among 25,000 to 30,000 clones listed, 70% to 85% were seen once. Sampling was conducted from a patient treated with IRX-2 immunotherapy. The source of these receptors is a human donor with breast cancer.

The DNA of the CDR3 is TGTGCCAGCAGCCGCCGGCGACAGGGGGCGGACGGGGAGCTGTTTTTT. It is translated as CASSRRRQGADGELFF. The V call is TRBV11-3, the J call TRBJ2-2; 10 nucleotides align to TRBD1. Trimming removed 5 bases from V and 7 bases from J; junction bases left unmatched: 10. CDR3 length equals 16 residues. Looked up from germline, CDR1 is SGHNT and CDR2 is YENEEA.

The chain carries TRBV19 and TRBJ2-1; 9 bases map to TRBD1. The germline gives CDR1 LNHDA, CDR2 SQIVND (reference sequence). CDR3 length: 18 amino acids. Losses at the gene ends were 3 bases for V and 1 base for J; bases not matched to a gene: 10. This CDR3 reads CASSMGAGTGPSYNEQFF. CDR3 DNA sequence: TGTGCCAGTAGTATGGGAGCCGGGACAGGGCCGTCCTACAATGAGCAGTTCTTC.

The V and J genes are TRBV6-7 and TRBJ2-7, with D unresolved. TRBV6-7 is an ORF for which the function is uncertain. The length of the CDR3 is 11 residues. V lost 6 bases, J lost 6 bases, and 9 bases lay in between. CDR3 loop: CASRALSEQYF. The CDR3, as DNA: TGTGCCAGCAGGGCCCTCAGCGAGCAGTACTTC.

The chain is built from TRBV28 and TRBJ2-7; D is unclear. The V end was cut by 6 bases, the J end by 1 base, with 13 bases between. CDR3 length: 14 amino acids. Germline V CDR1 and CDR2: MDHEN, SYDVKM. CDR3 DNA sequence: TGTGCCAGCAGCGCGAGTTTTTCATCCTACGAGCAGTACTTC. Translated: CASSASFSSYEQYF.

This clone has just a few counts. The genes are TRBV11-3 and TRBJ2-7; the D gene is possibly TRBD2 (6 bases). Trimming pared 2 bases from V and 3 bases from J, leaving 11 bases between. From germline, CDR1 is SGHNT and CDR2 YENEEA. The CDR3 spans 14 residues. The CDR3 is CASSLLRGDYEQYF. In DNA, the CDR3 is TGTGCCAGCAGCTTATTGCGGGGTGACTACGAGCAGTACTTC.

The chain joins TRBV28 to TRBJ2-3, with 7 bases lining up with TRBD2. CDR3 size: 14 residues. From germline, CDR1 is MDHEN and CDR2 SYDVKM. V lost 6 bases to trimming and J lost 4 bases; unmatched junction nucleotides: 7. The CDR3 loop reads CASSPGLSADTQYF. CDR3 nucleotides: TGTGCCAGCAGCCCGGGACTATCCGCAGATACGCAGTATTTT.

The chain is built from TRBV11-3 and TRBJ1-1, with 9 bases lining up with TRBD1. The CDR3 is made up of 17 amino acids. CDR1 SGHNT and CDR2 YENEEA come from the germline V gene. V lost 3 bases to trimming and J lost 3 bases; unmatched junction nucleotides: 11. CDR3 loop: CASSLAATGGYDTEAFF. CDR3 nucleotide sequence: TGTGCCAGCAGCTTGGCGGCTACAGGGGGCTACGACACTGAAGCTTTCTTT. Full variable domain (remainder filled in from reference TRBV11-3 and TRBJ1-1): EAGVVQSPRYKIIEKKQPVAFWCNPISGHNTLYWYLQNLGQGPELLIRYENEEAVDDSQLPKDRFSAERLKGVDSTLKIQPAELGDSAVYLCASSLAATGGYDTEAFFGQGTRLTVV.

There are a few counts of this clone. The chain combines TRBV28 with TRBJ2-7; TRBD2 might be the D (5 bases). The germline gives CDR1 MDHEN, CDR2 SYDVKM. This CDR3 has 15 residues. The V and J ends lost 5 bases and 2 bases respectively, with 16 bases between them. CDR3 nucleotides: TGTGCCAGCAGTCTCCCATGGACTGTTGCCTACGAGCAGTACTTC. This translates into CASSLPWTVAYEQYF.

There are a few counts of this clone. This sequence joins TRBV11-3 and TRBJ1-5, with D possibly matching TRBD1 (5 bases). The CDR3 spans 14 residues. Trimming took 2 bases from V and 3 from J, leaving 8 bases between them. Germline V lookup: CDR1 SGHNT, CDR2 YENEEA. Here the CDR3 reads CASSLWGPNQPQHF. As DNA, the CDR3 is TGTGCCAGCAGCTTATGGGGCCCCAATCAGCCCCAGCATTTT.